This T cell receptor beta chain derives from a study of cytomegalovirus exposure and HLA in healthy donors. PCR primers comprised 60 Vbeta and 13 Jbeta primers. The table came from immunoSEQ multiplex PCR; TCRdb's copy has only in-frame clones and leaves some out. Of hundreds of thousands of clones in the sample, 65% to 90% were seen once. In its sample, this clone was seen many times. Its antigen is currently unknown. Overall study results and limits: TCR beta chains numbering some 160 were designated cytomegalovirus-associated. In a later analysis, TCR beta V- and J-gene trimming showed a link to a missense DCLRE1C variant.

Sequencing was performed on PBMCs. The receptor's source is a girl between 5 and 17 years old in good health and CMV-seronegative.

CDR3 DNA: TGCAGCGCCAACAGGGGGCGCGAGGGCTCTGAAGCTTTCTTT. Amino acid sequence: CSANRGREGSEAFF. The chain employs TRBV29-1 and TRBJ1-1; 9 bases fit TRBD1. V lost 7 bases, J lost 6 bases, and 12 bases stayed unmatched. The V gene's germline CDR1 is SQVTM and CDR2 ANQGSEA. The CDR3 sequence is 14 residues long.